This T cell receptor (beta chain) comes out of a study of blood T cell repertoires in COVID-19. As for the study in general: The origin of the acute and convalescent COVID-19 samples was the United States, Italy and Spain. The analysed material was cDNA or gDNA that came from T cells, B-cell-depleted T cells, or PBMCs.

The CDR3 has 14 amino acids. Trimming took 3 bases from V and 0 from J, leaving 9 bases between them. CDR1 and CDR2 from the germline V gene are SGHVS and FQNEAQ. Original methodology: Reference gene primer amplification gave estimated nucleated cell counts. Using immunoSEQ multiplex PCR, the repertoire was profiled, and TCRdb retains in-frame clones only, with some absent. V, J and clone size are taken as reported in that table, and D and trimming were inferred from the DNA itself. The table records more than 15,000 clones, approximately 88% of them present only once. This receptor was identified in a human donor in a cohort sampled during active COVID-19. The donor label of this sample is uncertain. The sequenced sample was peripheral blood. This chain joins TRBV7-8 and TRBJ2-7, with a possible D match to TRBD2 (6 bases). The CDR3 reads CASSFGTASYEQYF. The CDR3 region has the DNA TGTGCCAGCAGCTTCGGGACTGCCTCCTACGAGCAGTACTTC.